Shown below are 20 T cell receptor beta chains from a single sample sequenced in a study of blood T cell repertoires in COVID-19. Here immunoSEQ multiplex PCR was the method, and the copy in TCRdb shows in-frame clones only, minus some. Counted here are 150,000 or so clones, around 82% occurring once; the ten biggest clones make up 15% to 20%. Sequencing was carried out using PBMCs or T cells enriched from blood (not recorded which). These receptors were obtained from a man aged 55 to 70 who had recovered from COVID-19.

The chain recombines TRBV9 with TRBJ1-2, with 10 nucleotides matching TRBD1. Looked up from germline, CDR1 is SGDLS and CDR2 is YYNGEE. This CDR3 contains 15 residues. The V gene end was trimmed by 2 bases and the J gene end by 6 bases; junction bases not matched to a gene: 7. Here the CDR3 reads CASSVADRGFDGYTF. CDR3 bases: TGTGCCAGCAGCGTCGCGGACAGGGGGTTCGATGGCTACACCTTC.

The chain joins TRBV6-2 or TRBV6-3 to TRBJ2-2; D gene uncertain. Trimming took off 6 bases at V and 8 bases at J, with 10 bases between the two ends. The CDR3 sequence is 12 residues long. Germline V CDR1 and CDR2: MNHEY, SVGEGT. CDR3 amino acids: CASSNPRGELFF. CDR3 coding DNA: TGTGCCAGCAGCAACCCCCGGGGGGAGCTGTTTTTT.

The gene calls are TRBV3-1 (or the pseudogene TRBV3-2) and TRBJ1-2, with D perhaps TRBD1 (6 bases). The length of the CDR3 is 15 residues. V was clipped by 6 bases and J by 1 base, with 15 bases between them. The germline CDR1 and CDR2 sequences are LGHDT and YNNKEL (reference sequence). The CDR3 DNA sequence: TGTGCCAGCAGTGGAGGACAGCTAATTAACTATGGCTACACCTTC. It specifies CASSGGQLINYGYTF.

In this sample, this clone turned up a few times. The chain has TRBV7-2 and TRBJ2-1, with D uncertain. V lost 5 bases, J lost 0 bases, and 8 bases lay in between. The CDR3 loop spans 14 amino acids. Per germline, CDR1 SGHTA and CDR2 FQGNSA. In DNA form, the CDR3 reads TGTGCCAGCAGCCCACCTAGCTCCTACAATGAGCAGTTCTTC. This codes for CASSPPSSYNEQFF.

For this clone: The same CDR3 can be traced to other DNA sequences in this sample. The chain couples TRBV3-1 (or the pseudogene TRBV3-2) to TRBJ1-1; 7 bases fit TRBD1. The germline V gene has CDR1 LGHDT and CDR2 YNNKEL (reference sequence). The CDR3 runs 13 residues. The V and J ends lost 4 bases and 3 bases, in that order; junction bases with no gene match: 2. CDR3 in DNA: TGTGCCAGCAGCCTTCAGGGGGACACTGAAGCTTTCTTT. Its protein is CASSLQGDTEAFF.

The J gene is TRBJ1-4, the V gene TRBV13, with D hard to call. The CDR3 has 14 residues. Between the trimmed V and J ends, which lost 8 bases and 7 bases, there was a span of 17 bases. Per germline, CDR1 PRHDT and CDR2 FYEKMQ (reference sequence). The CDR3 here is CASLERRQGEKLFF. CDR3 DNA: TGTGCCAGCCTGGAGAGGCGGCAAGGTGAAAAACTGTTTTTT.

The V and J genes are TRBV29-1 and TRBJ1-2, with D possibly TRBD1 on 5 matching bases. The V end lost 6 bases, the J end lost 3 bases, and 20 bases lay between the germline ends. The V gene's germline CDR1 is SQVTM and CDR2 ANQGSEA. The CDR3 loop spans 15 amino acids. CDR3 sequence: CSVVGLGGGDYGYTF. DNA of the CDR3: TGCAGCGTCGTGGGTCTGGGGGGAGGGGACTATGGCTACACCTTC.

The chain recombines TRBV7-8 with TRBJ1-5, with 8 bases aligning to TRBD1. The CDR3 is 16 amino acids. V shed 1 base and J 7 bases; nucleotides not matched to a gene: 9. Germline assignment: CDR1 SGHVS and CDR2 FQNEAQ. CDR3 amino acids: CASSLGQGQGEQPQHF. The CDR3 DNA is TGTGCCAGCAGCTTAGGCCAAGGACAGGGAGAGCAGCCCCAGCATTTT. Variable domain in full (rest from reference TRBV7-8 and TRBJ1-5): GAGVSQSPRYKVAKRGQDVALRCDPISGHVSLFWYQQALGQGPEFLTYFQNEAQLDKSGLPSDRFFAERPEGSVSTLKIQRTQQEDSAVYLCASSLGQGQGEQPQHFGDGTRLSIL.

The chain recombines TRBV27 with TRBJ1-5; D is perhaps TRBD1 (5 bases). V was pared by 5 bases and J by 2 bases, with 13 bases between. The CDR3 has 15 amino acids. CDR1 is MNHEY and CDR2 is SMNVEV in the germline V gene (reference sequence). DNA of the CDR3: TGTGCCAGCAGTCCCAGGGATACGGGCAATCAGCCCCAGCATTTT. Its protein product is CASSPRDTGNQPQHF.

This clone was observed a single time. This chain links TRBV2 with TRBJ2-1, with TRBD2 matching over 14 bases. V was pared by 6 bases and J by 4 bases, with 5 bases of the junction left unmatched. This CDR3 spans 16 amino acids. Germline CDR1 and CDR2: SNHLY and FYNNEI. CDR3 sequence reads: CASSRLAGGHYNEQFF. In DNA, the CDR3 is TGTGCCAGCAGCAGACTAGCGGGGGGGCATTACAATGAGCAGTTCTTC.

The chain carries TRBV6-5 and TRBJ1-5, with 8 bases fitting TRBD1. Germline lookup yields CDR1 MNHEY and CDR2 SVGAGI. The CDR3 contains 13 residues. The V and J ends lost 10 bases and 2 bases, in that order; junction bases with no gene match: 4. The CDR3 coding sequence is TGTGCCACCACGACAGGGGGCAATCAGCCCCAGCATTTT. Translated, it gives CATTTGGNQPQHF.

V usage is TRBV5-4 and J usage is TRBJ2-1; TRBD2 matches 11 bases. Germline V gene data show CDR1 as SGHNT and CDR2 as YYREEE (reference sequence). The CDR3 has 16 residues. V lost 2 bases to trimming and J lost 8 bases; unmatched junction nucleotides: 9. The CDR3 here is CASSLTSGGGRDEQFF. Here the CDR3 DNA reads TGTGCCAGCAGCTTAACTAGCGGGGGTGGGAGGGATGAGCAGTTCTTC.

About this clone itself: This may come from a read error, since a much larger clone is one base off. The same CDR3 arises from other DNA sequences in this sample as well. The V gene is TRBV20-1, the J gene TRBJ2-7, with TRBD1 identical over 7 bases. The CDR3 is 11 amino acids. V lost 5 bases and J lost 3; bases outside the gene matches: 1. Germline V gives CDR1 DFQATT, CDR2 SNEGSKA (reference sequence). The CDR3 is CSARDSYEQYF. DNA of the CDR3: TGCAGTGCTCGGGACAGCTACGAGCAGTACTTC.

This sequence joins TRBV3-1 (or the pseudogene TRBV3-2) and TRBJ1-2; D is uncertain. The CDR3 runs 16 residues. V lost 1 base, J lost 3 bases, and 15 bases lay in between. The V gene's germline CDR1 is LGHDT and CDR2 YNNKEL (reference sequence). CDR3 amino acids: CASSQVNLIHHYGYTF. CDR3 nucleotide sequence: TGTGCCAGCAGCCAAGTTAACTTGATTCATCACTATGGCTACACCTTC.

The chain links TRBV28 to TRBJ1-6, with a possible D match to TRBD1 (6 bases). The germline V and J ends were trimmed by 8 bases and 7 bases, with 15 bases remaining between them. From germline, CDR1 is MDHEN and CDR2 SYDVKM. The CDR3 contains 14 residues. This CDR3 reads CASHPGQSNSPLHF. In DNA, the CDR3 is TGTGCCAGCCATCCCGGACAGTCAAATTCACCCCTCCACTTT.

The V call is TRBV5-1, the J call TRBJ2-5, with 15 nucleotides matching TRBD2. This CDR3 comprises 15 residues. Germline CDR1 reads SGHRS; CDR2 reads YFSETQ. The trim removed 3 bases at V and 5 bases at J, leaving 2 bases unmatched. CDR3 protein: CASSSGLAGGETQYF. CDR3 bases: TGCGCCAGCAGCTCAGGACTAGCGGGGGGGGAGACCCAGTACTTC.

This chain links TRBV3-1 (or the pseudogene TRBV3-2) with TRBJ2-1, with TRBD2 matching over 13 bases. The CDR3 is 15 amino acids. Germline V CDR1 and CDR2: LGHDT, YNNKEL (reference sequence). The V segment lost 1 base and the J segment 10 bases; nucleotides outside the gene matches: 4. The chain's CDR3 is CASSQGLAGGGEQFF. CDR3 bases: TGTGCCAGCAGCCAAGGACTAGCGGGGGGAGGAGAGCAGTTCTTC.

This rearrangement joins TRBV19 to TRBJ2-3, with 9 bases lining up with TRBD1. The CDR3 length is 15 residues. The germline V gene encodes CDR1 LNHDA and CDR2 SQIVND (reference sequence). Unmatched junction bases numbered 8, after V lost 5 bases and J lost 5 bases. Here the CDR3 reads CASSSWTGVLDTQYF. The CDR3 DNA sequence: TGTGCCAGTAGTTCCTGGACAGGGGTCTTAGATACGCAGTATTTT. The full variable domain, in which reference TRBV19 and TRBJ2-3 provide the parts outside the CDR3, is DGGITQSPKYLFRKEGQNVTLSCEQNLNHDAMYWYRQDPGQGLRLIYYSQIVNDFQKGDIAEGYSVSREKKESFPLTVTSAQKNPTAFYLCASSSWTGVLDTQYFGPGTRLTVL.

The chain links TRBV9 to TRBJ2-7; 8 bases match TRBD1. The CDR3 sequence is 14 residues long. Per the germline V gene, CDR1 is SGDLS and CDR2 is YYNGEE. With 4 bases clipped from V and 5 bases from J, the junction kept 8 bases outside the gene matches. CDR3 protein: CASSTTRTGHEQYF. The CDR3 coding sequence is TGTGCCAGCAGCACCACTCGGACAGGGCACGAGCAGTACTTC.

The J gene is TRBJ2-5, the V gene TRBV19, with 9 bases lining up with TRBD1. Looked up from germline, CDR1 is LNHDA and CDR2 is SQIVND (reference sequence). V shed 7 bases, J shed 1 base, and the junction held 4 bases outside the gene matches. The CDR3 runs 14 residues. Written as DNA, the CDR3 is TGTGCCAGTAATCCGGACAGGGGCCAAGAGACCCAGTACTTC. It is translated as CASNPDRGQETQYF.